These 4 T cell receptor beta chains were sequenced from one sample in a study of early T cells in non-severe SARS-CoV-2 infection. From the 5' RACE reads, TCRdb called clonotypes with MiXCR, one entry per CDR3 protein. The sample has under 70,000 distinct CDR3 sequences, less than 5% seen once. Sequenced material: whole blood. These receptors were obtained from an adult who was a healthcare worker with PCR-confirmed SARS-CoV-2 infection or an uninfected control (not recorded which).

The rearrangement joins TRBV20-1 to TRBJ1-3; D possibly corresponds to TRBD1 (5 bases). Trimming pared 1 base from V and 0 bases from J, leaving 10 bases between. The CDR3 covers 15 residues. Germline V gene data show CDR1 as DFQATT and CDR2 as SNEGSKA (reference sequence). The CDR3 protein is CSARGDAFSGNTIYF. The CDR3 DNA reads TGCAGTGCTAGAGGGGACGCCTTCTCTGGAAACACCATATATTTT.

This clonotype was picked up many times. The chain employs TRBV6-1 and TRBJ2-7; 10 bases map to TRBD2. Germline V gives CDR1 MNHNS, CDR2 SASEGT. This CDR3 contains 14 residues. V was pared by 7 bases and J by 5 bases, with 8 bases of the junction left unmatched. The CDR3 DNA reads TGTGCCAGCAACGCTAGCGGGAGAAGGAACGAGCAGTACTTC. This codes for CASNASGRRNEQYF.

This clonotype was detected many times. CDR3 bases: TGTGCCAGCAGCTTGAACGGGGGGTCGCTGCGAGGTGAGCAGTTCTTC. The encoded protein is CASSLNGGSLRGEQFF. The V and J genes are TRBV7-3 and TRBJ2-1; 7 positions agree with TRBD2. CDR1 is SGHTA, CDR2 FQGTGA, per germline. Trimming at V came to 3 bases and at J to 9 bases, leaving 14 bases not matched to a gene. The CDR3 extends over 16 amino acids.

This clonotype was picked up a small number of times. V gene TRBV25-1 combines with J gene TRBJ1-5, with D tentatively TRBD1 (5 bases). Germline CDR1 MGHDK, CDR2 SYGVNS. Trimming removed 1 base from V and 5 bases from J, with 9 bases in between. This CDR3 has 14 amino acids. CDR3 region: CASSESQGDQPQHF. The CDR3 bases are TGTGCCAGCAGTGAATCCCAGGGAGATCAGCCCCAGCATTTT.